These T cell receptor beta chains were read from a single sample in a study of Ad26.COV2.S vaccination and SARS-CoV-2 variants. The data were produced by immunoSEQ multiplex PCR, yet TCRdb's version contains in-frame clones alone and is incomplete. The sample holds about 320,000 clones, around 84% seen once. The sample was peripheral blood, taken in a trial of Ad26.COV2.S vaccine versus placebo. All receptors come from a person between 18 and 65 years old who received the Ad26.COV2.S COVID-19 vaccine or a placebo. Each CDR3 is given without its conserved first and last residue. Fields, in order: CDR3 protein, J gene, V gene, clone size, CDR3 length. Clone size is shown for a subset of rows, as once, few, many or a class of expanded clone.

cdr3_aa: ATALDSGLRGDTQY
j_call: TRBJ2-3
v_call: TRBV5-1
clone_size: .
cdr3_length: 14

cdr3_aa: ASSLEGGSNQPQH
j_call: TRBJ1-5
v_call: TRBV5-1
clone_size: .
cdr3_length: 13

cdr3_aa: ASSKGTGRGDTEAF
j_call: TRBJ1-1
v_call: TRBV19
clone_size: .
cdr3_length: 14

cdr3_aa: ATGAATNEKLF
j_call: TRBJ1-4
v_call: TRBV15
clone_size: .
cdr3_length: 11

cdr3_aa: ATSRDGRQGGAQY
j_call: TRBJ2-4
v_call: TRBV15
clone_size: .
cdr3_length: 13

cdr3_aa: ASSLALSGENSGELF
j_call: TRBJ2-2
v_call: TRBV7-9
clone_size: .
cdr3_length: 15

cdr3_aa: ASSPGTELGELF
j_call: TRBJ2-2
v_call: TRBV5-4
clone_size: .
cdr3_length: 12

cdr3_aa: AWSVNGANYGYT
j_call: TRBJ1-2
v_call: TRBV30
clone_size: once
cdr3_length: 12

cdr3_aa: ASSPLDSYT
j_call: TRBJ1-2
v_call: TRBV18
clone_size: few
cdr3_length: 9

cdr3_aa: ASSQDLGGYQY
j_call: TRBJ2-3
v_call: TRBV4-3
clone_size: .
cdr3_length: 11

cdr3_aa: ASSPGTKSGEQY
j_call: TRBJ2-7
v_call: TRBV13
clone_size: .
cdr3_length: 12

cdr3_aa: ASSPTGDSPLH
j_call: TRBJ1-6
v_call: TRBV18
clone_size: .
cdr3_length: 11

cdr3_aa: ASSVAATSNEKLF
j_call: TRBJ1-4
v_call: TRBV9
clone_size: .
cdr3_length: 13

cdr3_aa: ASSPVTGGNEQF
j_call: TRBJ2-1
v_call: TRBV5-4
clone_size: .
cdr3_length: 12

cdr3_aa: ASSFELVKTQY
j_call: TRBJ2-5
v_call: TRBV12-3/TRBV12-4
clone_size: .
cdr3_length: 11

cdr3_aa: SASGLAAHSYNEQF
j_call: TRBJ2-1
v_call: TRBV20-1
clone_size: .
cdr3_length: 14

cdr3_aa: ASSFSAGGSYNEQF
j_call: TRBJ2-1
v_call: TRBV7-9
clone_size: few
cdr3_length: 14

cdr3_aa: ASSLGGVLLEQY
j_call: TRBJ2-7
v_call: TRBV28
clone_size: .
cdr3_length: 12

cdr3_aa: ASSFGQGDYGYT
j_call: TRBJ1-2
v_call: TRBV27
clone_size: .
cdr3_length: 12

cdr3_aa: ASSDSIGVRNYGYT
j_call: TRBJ1-2
v_call: TRBV5-1
clone_size: .
cdr3_length: 14

cdr3_aa: ASKRVGEETQY
j_call: TRBJ2-5
v_call: TRBV5-1
clone_size: .
cdr3_length: 11

cdr3_aa: ASSLTGGEENTEAF
j_call: TRBJ1-1
v_call: TRBV7-7
clone_size: .
cdr3_length: 14

cdr3_aa: ASRASAGTLNTEAF
j_call: TRBJ1-1
v_call: TRBV5-1
clone_size: .
cdr3_length: 14

cdr3_aa: ASNLNYGYT
j_call: TRBJ1-2
v_call: TRBV2
clone_size: once
cdr3_length: 9

cdr3_aa: ASSLMTTGELF
j_call: TRBJ2-2
v_call: TRBV7-8
clone_size: .
cdr3_length: 11

cdr3_aa: ASSLTGQGDNEQF
j_call: TRBJ2-1
v_call: TRBV7-9
clone_size: .
cdr3_length: 13

cdr3_aa: ASSPGSKSSGNTIY
j_call: TRBJ1-3
v_call: TRBV18
clone_size: .
cdr3_length: 14

cdr3_aa: ASSQDYRAHEQY
j_call: TRBJ2-7
v_call: TRBV4-3
clone_size: .
cdr3_length: 12

cdr3_aa: ASSLAGVRTAEQY
j_call: TRBJ2-7
v_call: TRBV5-1
clone_size: few
cdr3_length: 13

cdr3_aa: ASSQGGTSRYEQY
j_call: TRBJ2-7
v_call: TRBV3-1/TRBV3-2
clone_size: .
cdr3_length: 13

cdr3_aa: ASSLEVARLGNTIY
j_call: TRBJ1-3
v_call: TRBV5-1
clone_size: .
cdr3_length: 14

cdr3_aa: ASSLWGGDNTDTQY
j_call: TRBJ2-3
v_call: TRBV5-4
clone_size: .
cdr3_length: 14

cdr3_aa: ASSPPDSEQF
j_call: TRBJ2-1
v_call: TRBV18
clone_size: .
cdr3_length: 10

cdr3_aa: ASSSGTKYNEQF
j_call: TRBJ2-1
v_call: TRBV6-5
clone_size: .
cdr3_length: 12

cdr3_aa: ASSLGRTPYNYGYT
j_call: TRBJ1-2
v_call: TRBV7-9
clone_size: .
cdr3_length: 14

cdr3_aa: ASSRVSFAQETQY
j_call: TRBJ2-5
v_call: TRBV7-9
clone_size: .
cdr3_length: 13

cdr3_aa: ASSRTGPGGYT
j_call: TRBJ1-2
v_call: TRBV7-9
clone_size: .
cdr3_length: 11

cdr3_aa: AWSEGVGPQH
j_call: TRBJ1-5
v_call: TRBV30
clone_size: .
cdr3_length: 10

cdr3_aa: ASSLYGDGGYGYT
j_call: TRBJ1-2
v_call: TRBV18
clone_size: once
cdr3_length: 13

cdr3_aa: ASSPTSGGEQY
j_call: TRBJ2-7
v_call: TRBV5-1
clone_size: .
cdr3_length: 11

cdr3_aa: ATSRGALDYGYT
j_call: TRBJ1-2
v_call: TRBV15
clone_size: .
cdr3_length: 12

cdr3_aa: ASQTSAGNTGELF
j_call: TRBJ2-2
v_call: TRBV6-5
clone_size: .
cdr3_length: 13

cdr3_aa: AWSGGGQPQH
j_call: TRBJ1-5
v_call: TRBV30
clone_size: .
cdr3_length: 10

cdr3_aa: ASSLAGGFADTQY
j_call: TRBJ2-3
v_call: TRBV7-9
clone_size: .
cdr3_length: 13